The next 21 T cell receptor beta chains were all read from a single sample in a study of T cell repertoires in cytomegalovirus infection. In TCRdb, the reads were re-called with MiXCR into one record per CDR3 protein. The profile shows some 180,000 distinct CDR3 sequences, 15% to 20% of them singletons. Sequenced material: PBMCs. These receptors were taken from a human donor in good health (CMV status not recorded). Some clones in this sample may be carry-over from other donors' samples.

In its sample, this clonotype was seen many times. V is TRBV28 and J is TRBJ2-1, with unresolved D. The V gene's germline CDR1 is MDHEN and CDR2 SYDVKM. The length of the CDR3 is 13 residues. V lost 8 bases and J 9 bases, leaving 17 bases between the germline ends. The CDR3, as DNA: TGTGCCAGCGGTGCCCAGGCCCTTAGTGAGCAGTTCTTC. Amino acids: CASGAQALSEQFF. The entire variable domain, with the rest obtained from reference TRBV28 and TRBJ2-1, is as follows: DVKVTQSSRYLVKRTGEKVFLECVQDMDHENMFWYRQDPGLGLRLIYFSYDVKMKEKGDIPEGYSVSREKKERFSLILESASTNQTSMYLCASGAQALSEQFFGPGTRLTVL.

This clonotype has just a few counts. The CDR3 region is CASLPYRLNNYGYTF. CDR3 DNA sequence: TGTGCCAGCCTCCCCTACAGACTAAATAACTATGGCTACACCTTC. The chain is built from TRBV6-2 or TRBV6-3 and TRBJ1-2, with no clear D. V was pared by 8 bases and J by 1 base, with 17 bases between. The CDR3 sequence is 15 residues long. The germline CDR1 and CDR2 sequences are MNHEY and SVGEGT.

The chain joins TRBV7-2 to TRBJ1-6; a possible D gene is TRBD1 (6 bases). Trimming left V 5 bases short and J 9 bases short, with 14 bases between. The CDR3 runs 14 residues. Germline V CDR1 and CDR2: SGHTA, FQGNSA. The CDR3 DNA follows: TGTGCCAGCAGCCCACAGGGACGGGGTTCACCCCTCCACTTT. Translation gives CASSPQGRGSPLHF.

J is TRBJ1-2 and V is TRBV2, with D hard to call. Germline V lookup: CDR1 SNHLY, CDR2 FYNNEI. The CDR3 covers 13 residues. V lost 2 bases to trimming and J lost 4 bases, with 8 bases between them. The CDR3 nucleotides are TGTGCCAGCAGTGAAACAACAGCCTATGGCTACACCTTC. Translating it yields CASSETTAYGYTF.

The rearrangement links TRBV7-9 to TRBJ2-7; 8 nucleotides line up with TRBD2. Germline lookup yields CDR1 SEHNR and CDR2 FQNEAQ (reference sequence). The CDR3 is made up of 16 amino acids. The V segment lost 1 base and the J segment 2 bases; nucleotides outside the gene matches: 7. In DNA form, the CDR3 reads TGTGCCAGCAGCTTAGGTCTTGGAGCGGGGGCCTACGAGCAGTACTTC. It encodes CASSLGLGAGAYEQYF. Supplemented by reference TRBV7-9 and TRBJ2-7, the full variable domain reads DTGVSQNPRHKITKRGQNVTFRCDPISEHNRLYWYRQTLGQGPEFLTYFQNEAQLEKSRLLSDRFSAERPKGSFSTLEIQRTEQGDSAMYLCASSLGLGAGAYEQYFGPGTRLTVT.

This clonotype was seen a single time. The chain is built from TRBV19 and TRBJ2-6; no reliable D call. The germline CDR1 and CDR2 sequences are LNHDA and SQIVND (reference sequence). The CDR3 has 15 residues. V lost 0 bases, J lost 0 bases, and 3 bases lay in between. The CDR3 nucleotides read TGTGCCAGTAGTATAGAGCTCTCTGGGGCCAACGTCCTGACTTTC. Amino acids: CASSIELSGANVLTF.

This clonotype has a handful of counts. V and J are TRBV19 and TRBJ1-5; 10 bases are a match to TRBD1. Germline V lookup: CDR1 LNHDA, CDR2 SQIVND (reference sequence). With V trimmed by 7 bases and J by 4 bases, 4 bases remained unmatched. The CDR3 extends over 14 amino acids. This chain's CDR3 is CASTRTGGNQPQHF. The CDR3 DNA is TGTGCCAGTACAAGGACAGGGGGGAATCAGCCCCAGCATTTT.

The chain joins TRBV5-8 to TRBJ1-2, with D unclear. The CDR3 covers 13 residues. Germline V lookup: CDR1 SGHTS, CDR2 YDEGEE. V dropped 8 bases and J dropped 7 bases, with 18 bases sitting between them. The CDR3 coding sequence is TGTGCCAGTTCGGACGGGAGGTGGAGTGGCTACACCTTC. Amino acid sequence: CASSDGRWSGYTF.

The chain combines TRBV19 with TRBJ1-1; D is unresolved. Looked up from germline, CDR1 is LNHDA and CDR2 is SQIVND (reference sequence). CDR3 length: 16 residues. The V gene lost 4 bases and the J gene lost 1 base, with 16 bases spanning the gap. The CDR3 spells CASSTNTGRANTEAFF. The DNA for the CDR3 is TGTGCCAGTAGTACTAATACCGGACGGGCGAACACTGAAGCTTTCTTT.

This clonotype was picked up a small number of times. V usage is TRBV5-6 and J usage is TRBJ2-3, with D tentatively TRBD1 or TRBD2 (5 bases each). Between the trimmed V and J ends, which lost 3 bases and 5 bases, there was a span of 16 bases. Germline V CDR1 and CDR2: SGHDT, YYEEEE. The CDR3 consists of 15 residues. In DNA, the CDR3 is TGTGCCAGCAGCTATGCCCCAGGGACGCAAGATACGCAGTATTTT. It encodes CASSYAPGTQDTQYF.

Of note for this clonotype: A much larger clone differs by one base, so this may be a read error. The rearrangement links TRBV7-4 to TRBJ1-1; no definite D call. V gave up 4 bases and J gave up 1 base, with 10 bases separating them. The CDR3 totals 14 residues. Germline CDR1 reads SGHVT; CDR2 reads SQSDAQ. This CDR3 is CASSSRERNTEAFF. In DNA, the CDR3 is TGTGCCAGCAGCTCCCGGGAAAGGAACACTGAAGCTTTCTTT.

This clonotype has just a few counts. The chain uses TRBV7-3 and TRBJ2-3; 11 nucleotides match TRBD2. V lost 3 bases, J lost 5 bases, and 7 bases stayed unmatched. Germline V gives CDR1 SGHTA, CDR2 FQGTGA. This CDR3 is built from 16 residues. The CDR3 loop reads CASSFPLAGAQDTQYF. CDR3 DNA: TGTGCCAGCAGCTTCCCACTAGCGGGAGCCCAAGATACGCAGTATTTT.

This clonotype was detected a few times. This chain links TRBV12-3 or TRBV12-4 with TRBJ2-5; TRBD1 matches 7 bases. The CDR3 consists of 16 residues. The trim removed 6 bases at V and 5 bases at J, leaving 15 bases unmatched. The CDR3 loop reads CASSRRQGPPGETQYF. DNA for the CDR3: TGTGCCAGCAGCCGAAGACAGGGACCCCCAGGGGAGACCCAGTACTTC.

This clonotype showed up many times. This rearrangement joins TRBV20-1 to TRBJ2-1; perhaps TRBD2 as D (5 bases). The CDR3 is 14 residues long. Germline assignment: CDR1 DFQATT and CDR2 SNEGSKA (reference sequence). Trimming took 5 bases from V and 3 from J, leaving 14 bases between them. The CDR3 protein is CSAPFRGSYNEQFF. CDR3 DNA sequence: TGCAGTGCTCCTTTTCGAGGGAGCTACAATGAGCAGTTCTTC.

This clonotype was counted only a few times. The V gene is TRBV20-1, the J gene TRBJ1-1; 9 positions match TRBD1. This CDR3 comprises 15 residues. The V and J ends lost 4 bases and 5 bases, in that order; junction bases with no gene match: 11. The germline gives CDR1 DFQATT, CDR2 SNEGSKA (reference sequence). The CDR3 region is CSATQTGGPRTEAFF. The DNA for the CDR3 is TGCAGTGCTACTCAGACAGGGGGGCCGAGGACTGAAGCTTTCTTT.

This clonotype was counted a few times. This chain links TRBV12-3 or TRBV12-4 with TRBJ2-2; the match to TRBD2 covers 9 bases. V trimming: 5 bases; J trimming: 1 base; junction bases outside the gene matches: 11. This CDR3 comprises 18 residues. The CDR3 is CASSRRGAGGMNTGELFF. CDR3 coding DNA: TGTGCCAGCAGTCGACGAGGGGCGGGGGGGATGAACACCGGGGAGCTGTTTTTT.

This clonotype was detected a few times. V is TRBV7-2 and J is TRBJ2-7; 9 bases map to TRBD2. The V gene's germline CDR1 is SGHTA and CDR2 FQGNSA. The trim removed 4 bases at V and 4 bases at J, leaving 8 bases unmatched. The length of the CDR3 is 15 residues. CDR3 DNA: TGTGCCAGCAGCTCCGCGCCGGGACTAGCTTACGAGCAGTACTTC. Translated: CASSSAPGLAYEQYF. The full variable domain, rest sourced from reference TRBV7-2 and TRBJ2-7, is GAGVSQSPSNKVTEKGKDVELRCDPISGHTALYWYRQSLGQGLEFLIYFQGNSAPDKSGLPSDRFSAERTGGSVSTLTIQRTQQEDSAVYLCASSSAPGLAYEQYFGPGTRLTVT.

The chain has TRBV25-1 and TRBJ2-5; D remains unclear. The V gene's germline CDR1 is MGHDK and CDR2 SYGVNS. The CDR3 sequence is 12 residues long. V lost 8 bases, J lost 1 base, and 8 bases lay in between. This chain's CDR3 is CASAAVQETQYF. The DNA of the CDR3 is TGTGCCAGCGCGGCAGTCCAAGAGACCCAGTACTTC.

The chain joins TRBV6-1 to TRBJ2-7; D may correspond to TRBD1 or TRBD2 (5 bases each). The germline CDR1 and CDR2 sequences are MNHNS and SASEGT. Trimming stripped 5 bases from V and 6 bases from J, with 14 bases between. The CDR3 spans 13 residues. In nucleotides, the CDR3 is TGTGCCAGCAGTACACAGGACTGGACCGAGCAGTACTTC. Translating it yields CASSTQDWTEQYF.

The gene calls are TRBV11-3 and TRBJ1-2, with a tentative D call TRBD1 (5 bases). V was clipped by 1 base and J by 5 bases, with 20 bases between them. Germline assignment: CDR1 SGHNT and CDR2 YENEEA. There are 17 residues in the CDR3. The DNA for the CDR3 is TGTGCCAGCAGCTTAGCTCTCTCTAGACAGACACCATATGGCTACACCTTC. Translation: CASSLALSRQTPYGYTF. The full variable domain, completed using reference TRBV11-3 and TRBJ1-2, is EAGVVQSPRYKIIEKKQPVAFWCNPISGHNTLYWYLQNLGQGPELLIRYENEEAVDDSQLPKDRFSAERLKGVDSTLKIQPAELGDSAVYLCASSLALSRQTPYGYTFGSGTRLTVV.

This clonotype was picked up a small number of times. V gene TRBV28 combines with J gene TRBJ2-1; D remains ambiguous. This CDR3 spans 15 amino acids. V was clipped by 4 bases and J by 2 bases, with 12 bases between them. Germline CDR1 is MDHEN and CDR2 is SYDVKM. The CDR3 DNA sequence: TGTGCCAGCAGTTCAATGACAACCACCTACAATGAGCAGTTCTTC. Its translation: CASSSMTTTYNEQFF.